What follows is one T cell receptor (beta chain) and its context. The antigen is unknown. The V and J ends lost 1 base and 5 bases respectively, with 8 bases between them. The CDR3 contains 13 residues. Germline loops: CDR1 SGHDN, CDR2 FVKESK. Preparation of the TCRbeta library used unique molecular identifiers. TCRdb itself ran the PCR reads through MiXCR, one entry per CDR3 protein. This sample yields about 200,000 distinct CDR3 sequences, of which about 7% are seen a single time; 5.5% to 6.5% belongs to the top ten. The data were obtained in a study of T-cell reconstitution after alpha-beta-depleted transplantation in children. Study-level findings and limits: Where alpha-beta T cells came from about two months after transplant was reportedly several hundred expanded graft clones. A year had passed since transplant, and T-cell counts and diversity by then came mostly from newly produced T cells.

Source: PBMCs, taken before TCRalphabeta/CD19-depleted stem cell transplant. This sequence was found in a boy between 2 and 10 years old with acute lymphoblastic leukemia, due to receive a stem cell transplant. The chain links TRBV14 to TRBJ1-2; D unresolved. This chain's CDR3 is CASSQGSGYGYTF. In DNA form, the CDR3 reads TGTGCCAGCAGCCAAGGCAGCGGGTATGGCTACACCTTC.